Described below is a single T cell receptor (beta chain) sequence and its context. Its antigen is as yet unknown. V was clipped by 7 bases and J by 1 base; unmatched bases: 6. CDR1 is MNHEY and CDR2 is SVGAGI in the germline V gene. CDR3 size: 14 residues. The sample is drawn from a study of cytotoxic CD8 clonotypes in ibrutinib-treated CLL. Regarding the study as a whole: Few clonotypes were public, and these shrank or held steady under treatment. Timing of sampling differed between sustained-remission and progressing patients.

Deep sequencing aimed at 1 in 200,000 to 1 in 1 million T cells' resolution. Sequencing was performed with immunoSEQ multiplex PCR; in TCRdb, only in-frame clones are kept and a portion is missing. This sample has approximately 120,000 clones, with roughly 84% found just once. The sequences come from PBMCs, collected after 24 months of ibrutinib treatment. This TCR came from a human donor with chronic lymphocytic leukemia. This chain connects TRBV6-5 to TRBJ1-1; 7 nucleotides agree with TRBD1. The CDR3 nucleotides are TGTGCCAGCAAAAGCCGACAGGGGAACACTGAAGCTTTCTTT. It encodes CASKSRQGNTEAFF.